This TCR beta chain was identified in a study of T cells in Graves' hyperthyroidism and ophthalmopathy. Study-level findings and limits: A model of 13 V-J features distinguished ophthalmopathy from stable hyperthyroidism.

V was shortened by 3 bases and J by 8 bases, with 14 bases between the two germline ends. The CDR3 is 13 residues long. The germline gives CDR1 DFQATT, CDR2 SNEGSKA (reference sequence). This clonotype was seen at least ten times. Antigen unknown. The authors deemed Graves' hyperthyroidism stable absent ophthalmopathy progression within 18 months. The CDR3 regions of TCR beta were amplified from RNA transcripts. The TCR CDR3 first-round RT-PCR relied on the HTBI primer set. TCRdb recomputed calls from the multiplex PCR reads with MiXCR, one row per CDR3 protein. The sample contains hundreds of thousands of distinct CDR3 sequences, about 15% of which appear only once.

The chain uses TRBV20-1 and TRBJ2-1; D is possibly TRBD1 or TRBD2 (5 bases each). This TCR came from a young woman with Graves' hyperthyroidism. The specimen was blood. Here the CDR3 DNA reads TGCAGTGCTAGCGGGACGGGCCCCGATGAGCAGTTCTTC. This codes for CSASGTGPDEQFF.